Each of the 2 T cell receptor beta chains below was sequenced from the same sample in a study of T cell repertoires in aging, cancer and after chemotherapy. Peripheral blood genomic DNA, not sorted cells or RNA, was the template. Multiplex touch-down PCR with TRB-A/B primers amplified rearranged V-D-J TRB sequences. MiXCR, applied by TCRdb to the multiplex PCR reads, yields one record per CDR3 protein. Among around 16,000 distinct CDR3 sequences listed, 45% to 50% were seen once. The sequencing input was blood. These receptor sequences come from a human donor in good health.

This clonotype has a handful of counts. The rearrangement uses TRBV18 and TRBJ2-3; TRBD2 matches 7 bases. The trim removed 0 bases at V and 4 bases at J, leaving 10 bases unmatched. There are 17 residues in the CDR3. The V gene's germline CDR1 is KGHSH and CDR2 LQKENI. The CDR3 here is CASSPPRAGEGSDTQYF. The CDR3 DNA reads TGTGCCAGCTCACCACCGCGGGCGGGAGAGGGCTCAGATACGCAGTATTTT.

The chain is built from TRBV27 and TRBJ2-7; a possible D gene is TRBD1 (6 bases). The CDR3 runs to 15 residues. In germline, CDR1 is MNHEY, CDR2 SMNVEV (reference sequence). V lost 5 bases to trimming and J lost 2 bases, with 16 bases between them. CDR3 bases: TGTGCCAGCAGTAAATCCAACAGGGTAACCTACGAGCAGTACTTC. This codes for CASSKSNRVTYEQYF.